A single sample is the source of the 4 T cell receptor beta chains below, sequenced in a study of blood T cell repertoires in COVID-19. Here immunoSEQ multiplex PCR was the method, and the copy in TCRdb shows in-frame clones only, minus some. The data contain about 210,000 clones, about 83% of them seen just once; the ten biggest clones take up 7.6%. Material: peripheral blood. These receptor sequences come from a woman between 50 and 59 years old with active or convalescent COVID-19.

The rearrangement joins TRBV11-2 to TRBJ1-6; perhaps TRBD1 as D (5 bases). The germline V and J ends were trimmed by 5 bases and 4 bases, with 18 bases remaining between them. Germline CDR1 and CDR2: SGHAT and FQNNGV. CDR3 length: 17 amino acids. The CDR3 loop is CASSPRGGRVYNSPLHF. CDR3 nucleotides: TGTGCCAGCAGCCCCCGAGGCGGCAGGGTTTATAATTCACCCCTCCACTTT.

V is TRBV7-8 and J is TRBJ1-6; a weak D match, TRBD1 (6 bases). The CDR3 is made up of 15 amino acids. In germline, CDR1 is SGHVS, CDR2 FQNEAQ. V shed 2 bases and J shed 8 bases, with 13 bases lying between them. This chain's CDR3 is CASSLSRRQDSPLHF. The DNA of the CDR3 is TGTGCCAGCAGCTTAAGTAGGCGACAGGATTCACCCCTCCACTTT.

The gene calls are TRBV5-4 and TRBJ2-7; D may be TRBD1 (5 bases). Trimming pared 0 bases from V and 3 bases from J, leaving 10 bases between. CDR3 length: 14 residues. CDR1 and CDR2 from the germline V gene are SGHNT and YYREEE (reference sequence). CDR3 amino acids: CASSLDRSYYEQYF. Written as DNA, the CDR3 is TGTGCCAGCAGCTTGGACAGGTCCTACTACGAGCAGTACTTC. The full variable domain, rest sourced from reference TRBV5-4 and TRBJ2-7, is ETGVTQSPTHLIKTRGQQVTLRCSSQSGHNTVSWYQQALGQGPQFIFQYYREEENGRGNFPPRFSGLQFPNYSSELNVNALELDDSALYLCASSLDRSYYEQYFGPGTRLTVT.

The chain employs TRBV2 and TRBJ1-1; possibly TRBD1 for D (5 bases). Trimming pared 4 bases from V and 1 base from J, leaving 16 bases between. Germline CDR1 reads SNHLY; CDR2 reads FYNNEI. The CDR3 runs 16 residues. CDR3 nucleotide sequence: TGTGCCAGCAGTGCTCGGGGGGTCGGGAGGAACACTGAAGCTTTCTTT. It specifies CASSARGVGRNTEAFF. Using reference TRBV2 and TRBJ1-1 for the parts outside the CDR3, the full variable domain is EPEVTQTPSHQVTQMGQEVILRCVPISNHLYFYWYRQILGQKVEFLVSFYNNEISEKSEIFDDQFSVERPDGSNFTLKIRSTKLEDSAMYFCASSARGVGRNTEAFFGQGTRLTVV.